This T cell receptor beta chain comes out of a study of blood T cell repertoires in COVID-19. For the study at large: The study drew acute and convalescent COVID-19 samples from the United States, Italy and Spain. PBMCs, B-cell-depleted T cells, or T cells provided the cDNA or gDNA that made up the material.

As processed by the authors: How many nucleated cells were present was estimated from reference gene primer amplification. Assay: immunoSEQ multiplex PCR; the TCRdb copy retains only in-frame clones and omits some. From that table come the V and J calls and clone size; the DNA was used to work out D and trimming. The data hold approximately 97,000 clones, with about nine tenths observed a single time. The CDR3 loop spans 14 amino acids. Germline values: CDR1 GTSNPN, CDR2 SVGIG (reference sequence). The V end lost 0 bases, the J end lost 2 bases, and 8 bases lay between the germline ends. Material: peripheral blood. This clonotype was obtained from a man aged 55 to 70 with acute or convalescent COVID-19. The V and J genes are TRBV30 and TRBJ1-5; possible D gene TRBD1, 6 bases. The CDR3 bases are TGTGCCTGGAGTGTACGACAGGGCAATCAGCCCCAGCATTTT. Protein product: CAWSVRQGNQPQHF.